These T cell receptor beta chains were read from a single sample in a study of blood T cell repertoires in COVID-19. Profiled with immunoSEQ multiplex PCR; TCRdb holds only in-frame clones, not every one. The sample contains 45,000 to 55,000 clones, 75% to 90% of which appear only once. Sequenced sample: peripheral blood. The receptors were sampled from a man in his 60s with active COVID-19. Both conserved end residues are trimmed from each CDR3. Clone size, where shown, is once, few, many, or a class for clones that have expanded.

j_gene: TRBJ2-1
abundance: NA
v_gene: TRBV7-2
CDR3aa: ASSYQMDNYNEQF

j_gene: TRBJ2-2
abundance: NA
v_gene: TRBV7-3
CDR3aa: ASSRTGYTGELF

j_gene: TRBJ2-5
abundance: NA
v_gene: TRBV2
CDR3aa: ASSATGGQETQY

j_gene: TRBJ1-1
abundance: once
v_gene: TRBV19
CDR3aa: ASSRSMNTEAF

j_gene: TRBJ1-4
abundance: NA
v_gene: TRBV15
CDR3aa: ATSRDRGGVYEKLF

j_gene: TRBJ2-7
abundance: NA
v_gene: TRBV30
CDR3aa: ASAGSYEQY

j_gene: TRBJ2-3
abundance: NA
v_gene: TRBV28
CDR3aa: ASSRQGGTDTQY

j_gene: TRBJ1-1
abundance: NA
v_gene: TRBV7-9
CDR3aa: ASSLGSGTEAF

j_gene: TRBJ2-7
abundance: NA
v_gene: TRBV4-3
CDR3aa: ASSQAISYEQY

j_gene: TRBJ2-3
abundance: few
v_gene: TRBV7-8
CDR3aa: ASSLGVSGSGVRTDTQY

j_gene: TRBJ1-2
abundance: NA
v_gene: TRBV28
CDR3aa: ASSPGQPIYGYT

j_gene: TRBJ2-2
abundance: NA
v_gene: TRBV3-1/TRBV3-2
CDR3aa: ASSPTTPNTGELF

j_gene: TRBJ2-3
abundance: NA
v_gene: TRBV28
CDR3aa: ASSGYPGGSGSTDTQY

j_gene: TRBJ2-2
abundance: once
v_gene: TRBV28
CDR3aa: ASSLRLAGSGELF

j_gene: TRBJ2-7
abundance: NA
v_gene: TRBV10-3
CDR3aa: AISRDIHEQY

j_gene: TRBJ2-1
abundance: NA
v_gene: TRBV6-2/TRBV6-3
CDR3aa: ASSYIGTGQLYNEQF

j_gene: TRBJ2-3
abundance: NA
v_gene: TRBV3-1/TRBV3-2
CDR3aa: ASSQDYRQEADTQY

j_gene: TRBJ1-1
abundance: NA
v_gene: TRBV2
CDR3aa: ASSETGYTEAF

j_gene: TRBJ2-1
abundance: NA
v_gene: TRBV13
CDR3aa: ASSLGAGLEQF

j_gene: TRBJ1-4
abundance: NA
v_gene: TRBV27
CDR3aa: ASRIPREPSTNEKLF

j_gene: TRBJ2-3
abundance: NA
v_gene: TRBV24-1
CDR3aa: ATSGESYTQY

j_gene: TRBJ2-7
abundance: NA
v_gene: TRBV5-6
CDR3aa: ASSRNRDREY

j_gene: TRBJ2-7
abundance: NA
v_gene: TRBV19
CDR3aa: ASSIRESSGYEQY

j_gene: TRBJ1-5
abundance: NA
v_gene: TRBV3-1/TRBV3-2
CDR3aa: ASNPSRDSNQPQH

j_gene: TRBJ1-2
abundance: NA
v_gene: TRBV6-4
CDR3aa: ASSGPLTFYGYT

j_gene: TRBJ2-2
abundance: NA
v_gene: TRBV6-6
CDR3aa: ASSLFQGGTGELF

j_gene: TRBJ1-2
abundance: NA
v_gene: TRBV28
CDR3aa: ASNVRGRGYGYT

j_gene: TRBJ2-7
abundance: NA
v_gene: TRBV30
CDR3aa: AWSVRGLVYEQY

j_gene: TRBJ2-7
abundance: NA
v_gene: TRBV6-2/TRBV6-3
CDR3aa: ASSYGPTYEQY